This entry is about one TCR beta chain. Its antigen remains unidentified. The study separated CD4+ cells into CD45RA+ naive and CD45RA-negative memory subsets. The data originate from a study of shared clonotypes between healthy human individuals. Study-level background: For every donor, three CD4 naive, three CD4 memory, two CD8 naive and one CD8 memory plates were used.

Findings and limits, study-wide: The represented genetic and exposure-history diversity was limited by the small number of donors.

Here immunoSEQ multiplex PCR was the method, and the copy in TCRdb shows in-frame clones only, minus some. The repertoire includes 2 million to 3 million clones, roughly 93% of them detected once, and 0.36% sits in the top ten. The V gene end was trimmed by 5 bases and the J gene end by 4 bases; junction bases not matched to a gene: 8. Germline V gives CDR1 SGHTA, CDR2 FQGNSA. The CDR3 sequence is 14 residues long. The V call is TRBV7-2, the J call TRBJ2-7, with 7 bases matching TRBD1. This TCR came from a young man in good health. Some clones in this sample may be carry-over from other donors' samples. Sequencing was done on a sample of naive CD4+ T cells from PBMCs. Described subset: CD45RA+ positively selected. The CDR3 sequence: CASSPQGGGYEQYF. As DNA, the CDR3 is TGTGCCAGCAGCCCCCAAGGGGGCGGGTACGAGCAGTACTTC.